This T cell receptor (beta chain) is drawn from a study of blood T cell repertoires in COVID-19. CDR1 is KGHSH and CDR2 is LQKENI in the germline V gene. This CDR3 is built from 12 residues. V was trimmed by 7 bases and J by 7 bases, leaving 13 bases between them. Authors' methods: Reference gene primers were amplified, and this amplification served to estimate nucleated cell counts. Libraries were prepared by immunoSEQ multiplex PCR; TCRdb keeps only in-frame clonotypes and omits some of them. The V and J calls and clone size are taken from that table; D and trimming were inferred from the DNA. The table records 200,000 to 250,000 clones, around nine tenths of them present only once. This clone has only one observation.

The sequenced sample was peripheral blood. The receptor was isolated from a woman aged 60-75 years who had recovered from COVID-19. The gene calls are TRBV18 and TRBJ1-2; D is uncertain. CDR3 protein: CASFFDFGGYTF. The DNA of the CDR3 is TGTGCCAGCTTCTTCGACTTCGGTGGCTACACCTTC.